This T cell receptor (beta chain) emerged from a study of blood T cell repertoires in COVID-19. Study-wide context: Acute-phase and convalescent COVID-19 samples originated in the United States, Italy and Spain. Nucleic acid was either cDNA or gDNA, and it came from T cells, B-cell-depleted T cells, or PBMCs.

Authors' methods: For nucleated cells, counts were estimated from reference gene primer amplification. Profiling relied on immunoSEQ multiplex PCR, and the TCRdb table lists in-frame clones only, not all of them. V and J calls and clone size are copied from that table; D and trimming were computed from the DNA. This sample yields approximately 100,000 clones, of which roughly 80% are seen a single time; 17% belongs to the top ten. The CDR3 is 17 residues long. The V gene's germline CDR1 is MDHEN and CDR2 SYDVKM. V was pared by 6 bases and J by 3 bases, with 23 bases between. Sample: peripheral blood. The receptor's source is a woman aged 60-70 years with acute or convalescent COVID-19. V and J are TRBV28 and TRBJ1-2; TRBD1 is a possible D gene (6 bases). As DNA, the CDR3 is TGTGCCAGCAGCAACGTGGGAGGCGGGGGCGGTGACTATGGCTACACCTTC. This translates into CASSNVGGGGGDYGYTF.